The present T cell receptor beta chain was sequenced within a study of radiotherapy plus CTLA-4 blockade in lung cancer. Study conclusions and caveats: TCR clones originating in tumors grew in number in blood after radiotherapy plus ipilimumab.

The germline gives CDR1 SGHTA, CDR2 FQGTGA. Trimming took off 3 bases at V and 6 bases at J, with 11 bases between the two ends. The CDR3 extends over 13 amino acids. Using immunoSEQ multiplex PCR, the repertoire was profiled, and TCRdb retains in-frame clones only, with some absent. The data show 95,000 to 150,000 clones, 85% to 90% seen once. For this clone: Its specificity is unknown.

The sequence was collected from a human donor with non-small cell lung cancer that progressed on radiotherapy plus ipilimumab. This sequence joins TRBV7-3 and TRBJ1-1; D gene uncertain. The sequencing here drew on peripheral blood, taken from a patient treated with radiotherapy plus ipilimumab. The CDR3 reads CASSFAGRAEAFF. Written as DNA, the CDR3 is TGTGCCAGCAGCTTCGCTGGACGCGCTGAAGCTTTCTTT.